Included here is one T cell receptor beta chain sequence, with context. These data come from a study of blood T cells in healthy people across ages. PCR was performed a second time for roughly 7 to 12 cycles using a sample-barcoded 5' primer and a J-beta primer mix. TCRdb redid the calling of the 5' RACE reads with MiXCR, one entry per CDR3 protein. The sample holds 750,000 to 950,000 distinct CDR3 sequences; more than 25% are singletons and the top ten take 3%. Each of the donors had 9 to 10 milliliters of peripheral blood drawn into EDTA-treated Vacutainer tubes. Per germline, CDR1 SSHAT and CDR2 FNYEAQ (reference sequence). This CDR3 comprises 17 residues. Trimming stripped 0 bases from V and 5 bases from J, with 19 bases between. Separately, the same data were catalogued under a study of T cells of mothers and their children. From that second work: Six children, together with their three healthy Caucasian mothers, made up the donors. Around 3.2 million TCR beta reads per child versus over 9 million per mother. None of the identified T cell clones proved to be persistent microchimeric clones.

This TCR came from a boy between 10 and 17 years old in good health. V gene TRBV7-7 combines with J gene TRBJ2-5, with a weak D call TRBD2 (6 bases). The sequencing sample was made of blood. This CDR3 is CASSLASGNLRGETQYF. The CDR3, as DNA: TGTGCCAGCAGCTTAGCCTCGGGAAACCTCCGGGGGGAGACCCAGTACTTC. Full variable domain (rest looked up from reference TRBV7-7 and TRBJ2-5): GAGVSQSPRYKVTKRGQDVTLRCDPISSHATLYWYQQALGQGPEFLTYFNYEAQPDKSGLPSDRFSAERPEGSISTLTIQRTEQRDSAMYRCASSLASGNLRGETQYFGPGTRLLVL.